This T cell receptor beta chain emerged from a study of shared clonotypes between healthy human individuals. Germline CDR1 and CDR2: LNHNV and YYDKDF (reference sequence). Trimming took 1 base from V and 6 from J, leaving 15 bases between them. The CDR3 has 15 residues. Genomic DNA from each subset was divided evenly over several immunoSEQ plates. Some clones are missing from TCRdb's copy, which holds only in-frame ones; the method was immunoSEQ multiplex PCR. The sample has 650,000 to 700,000 clones; 90% are singletons. V usage is TRBV15 and J usage is TRBJ1-1, with D perhaps TRBD1 (6 bases). Specimen: memory CD8+ T cells from PBMCs. The subset is: CD45RO+ cells pooled with CCR7-negative TemRA cells. This receptor was identified in a man younger than 35 in good health. Some clones in this sample may be carry-over from other donors' samples. The CDR3 DNA reads as TGTGCCACCAGCAGAGTAAAATCGGGGGGCCCTGAAGCTTTCTTT. Protein product: CATSRVKSGGPEAFF. The full variable domain, its missing parts supplied by reference TRBV15 and TRBJ1-1, is DAMVIQNPRYQVTQFGKPVTLSCSQTLNHNVMYWYQQKSSQAPKLLFHYYDKDFNNEADTPDNFQSRRPNTSFCFLDIRSPGLGDTAMYLCATSRVKSGGPEAFFGQGTRLTVV.